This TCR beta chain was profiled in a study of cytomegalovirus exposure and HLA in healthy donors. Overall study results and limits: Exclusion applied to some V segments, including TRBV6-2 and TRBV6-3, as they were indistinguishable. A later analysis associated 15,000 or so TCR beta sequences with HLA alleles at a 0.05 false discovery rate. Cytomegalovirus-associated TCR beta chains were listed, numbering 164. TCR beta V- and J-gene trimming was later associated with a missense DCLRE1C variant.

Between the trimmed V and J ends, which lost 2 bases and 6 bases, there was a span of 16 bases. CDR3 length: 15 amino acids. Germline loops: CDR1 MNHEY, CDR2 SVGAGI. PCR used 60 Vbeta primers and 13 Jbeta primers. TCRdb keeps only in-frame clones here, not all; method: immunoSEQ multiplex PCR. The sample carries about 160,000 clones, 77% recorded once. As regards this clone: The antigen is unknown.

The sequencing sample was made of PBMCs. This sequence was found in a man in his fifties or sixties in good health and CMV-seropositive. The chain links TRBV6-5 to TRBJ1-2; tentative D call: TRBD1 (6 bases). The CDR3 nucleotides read TGTGCCAGCAGTTACCACTCCAACAGGGCTGATGGCTACACCTTC. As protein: CASSYHSNRADGYTF.